A few counts support the clone carrying this TCR beta chain. What it recognizes is unknown. A multiplex PCR was run with 60 Vbeta primers and 13 Jbeta primers. Repertoires were generated with immunoSEQ multiplex PCR, while TCRdb's copy carries only in-frame clones and drops some. The data show around 76,000 clones, roughly two thirds seen once. This entry belongs to a study of cytomegalovirus exposure and HLA in healthy donors. Study in general: HLA-typed donors contributed 80 million to 85 million unique TCRs, which were held in an early data release. Study results and limitations: Confirmation was obtained in vitro that a few CMV-associated chains are specific for CMV antigens. An analysis done earlier found most TCR beta V segments productive about 87% or about 30% of the time. The later analysis indicated that the majority of CMV-associated TCR beta chains appeared HLA-restricted.

The CDR3 spans 16 residues. Trimming pared 1 base from V and 0 bases from J, leaving 10 bases between. Germline V lookup: CDR1 SGDLS, CDR2 YYNGEE. What was sequenced was PBMCs. This clonotype originated in a woman in her thirties or forties in good health and CMV-seropositive. This rearrangement joins TRBV9 to TRBJ1-4; D remains unclear. DNA for the CDR3: TGTGCCAGCAGCGTACAGCCCGGGGCAACTAATGAAAAACTGTTTTTT. This sequence encodes CASSVQPGATNEKLFF. The complete variable domain, with remaining parts taken from reference TRBV9 and TRBJ1-4, reads DSGVTQTPKHLITATGQRVTLRCSPRSGDLSVYWYQQSLDQGLQFLIQYYNGEERAKGNILERFSAQQFPDLHSELNLSSLELGDSALYFCASSVQPGATNEKLFFGSGTQLSVL.